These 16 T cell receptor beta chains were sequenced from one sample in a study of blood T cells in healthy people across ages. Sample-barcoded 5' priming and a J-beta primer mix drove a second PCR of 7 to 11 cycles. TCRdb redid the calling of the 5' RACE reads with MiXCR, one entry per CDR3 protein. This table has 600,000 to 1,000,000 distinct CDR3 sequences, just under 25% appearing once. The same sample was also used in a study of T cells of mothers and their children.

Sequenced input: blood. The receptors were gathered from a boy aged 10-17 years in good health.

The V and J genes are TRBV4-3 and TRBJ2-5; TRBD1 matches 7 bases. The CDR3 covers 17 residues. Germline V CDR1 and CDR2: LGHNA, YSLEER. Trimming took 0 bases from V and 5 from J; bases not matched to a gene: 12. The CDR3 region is CASSQDKRGPFWETQYF. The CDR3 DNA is TGCGCCAGCAGCCAAGATAAAAGGGGGCCATTTTGGGAGACCCAGTACTTC.

CDR3 region: CASSSPGLAGGRETQYF. The CDR3 DNA reads TGTGCCAGCAGCTCACCGGGACTAGCGGGAGGGCGAGAGACCCAGTACTTC. The chain employs TRBV7-2 and TRBJ2-5, with 16 nucleotides matching TRBD2. V was clipped by 4 bases and J by 4 bases; unmatched bases: 6. The CDR3 is 17 amino acids. The germline V gene has CDR1 SGHTA and CDR2 FQGNSA.

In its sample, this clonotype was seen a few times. The CDR3 nucleotides read TGTGCCAGCAGCGCGTACACAGGGGTTGGTAGCAATGAGCAGTTCTTC. Translating gives CASSAYTGVGSNEQFF. This chain links TRBV9 with TRBJ2-1; TRBD1 matches 7 bases. The CDR3 consists of 16 residues. The V gene end was trimmed by 3 bases and the J gene end by 6 bases; junction bases not matched to a gene: 12. In germline, CDR1 is SGDLS, CDR2 YYNGEE.

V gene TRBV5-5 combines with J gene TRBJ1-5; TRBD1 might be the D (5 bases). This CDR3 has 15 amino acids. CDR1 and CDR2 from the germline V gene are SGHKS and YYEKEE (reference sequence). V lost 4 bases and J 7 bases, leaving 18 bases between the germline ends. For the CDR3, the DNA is TGTGCCAGCAGCCCCGGGCTCGGAACAGGACAGCCCCAGCATTTT. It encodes CASSPGLGTGQPQHF.

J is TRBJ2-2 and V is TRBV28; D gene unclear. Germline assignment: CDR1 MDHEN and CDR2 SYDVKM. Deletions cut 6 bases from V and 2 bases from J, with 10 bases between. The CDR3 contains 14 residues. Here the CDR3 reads CASRILLNTGELFF. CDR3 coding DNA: TGTGCCAGCAGGATCCTACTAAACACCGGGGAGCTGTTTTTT.

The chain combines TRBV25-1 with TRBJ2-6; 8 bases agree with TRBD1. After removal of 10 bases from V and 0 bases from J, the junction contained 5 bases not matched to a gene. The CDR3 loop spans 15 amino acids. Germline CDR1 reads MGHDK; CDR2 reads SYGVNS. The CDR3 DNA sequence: TGTGCCACCCAGGGGGCCTACTCTGGGGCCAACGTCCTGACTTTC. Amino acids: CATQGAYSGANVLTF.

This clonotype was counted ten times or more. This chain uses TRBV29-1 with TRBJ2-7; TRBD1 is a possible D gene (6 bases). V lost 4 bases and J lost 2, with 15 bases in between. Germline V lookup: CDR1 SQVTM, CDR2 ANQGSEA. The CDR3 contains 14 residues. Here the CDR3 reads CSVVVNRDTYEQYF. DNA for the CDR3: TGCAGCGTTGTGGTGAACCGGGACACCTACGAGCAGTACTTC.

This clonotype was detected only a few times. The CDR3 region has the DNA TGCAGTGCTAGAGATCCCCGGGACTATAATTCACCCCTCCACTTT. Its translation: CSARDPRDYNSPLHF. The chain couples TRBV20-1 to TRBJ1-6, with D uncertain. Trimming stripped 0 bases from V and 3 bases from J, with 9 bases between. CDR1 and CDR2 (germline): DFQATT, SNEGSKA (reference sequence). CDR3 length: 15 residues.

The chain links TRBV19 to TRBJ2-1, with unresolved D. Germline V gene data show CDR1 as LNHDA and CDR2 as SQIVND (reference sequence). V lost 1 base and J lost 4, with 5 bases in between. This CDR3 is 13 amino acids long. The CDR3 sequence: CASSIGTYNEQFF. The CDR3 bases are TGTGCCAGTAGTATAGGCACTTACAATGAGCAGTTCTTC. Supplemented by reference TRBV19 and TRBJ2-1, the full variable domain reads DGGITQSPKYLFRKEGQNVTLSCEQNLNHDAMYWYRQDPGQGLRLIYYSQIVNDFQKGDIAEGYSVSREKKESFPLTVTSAQKNPTAFYLCASSIGTYNEQFFGPGTRLTVL.

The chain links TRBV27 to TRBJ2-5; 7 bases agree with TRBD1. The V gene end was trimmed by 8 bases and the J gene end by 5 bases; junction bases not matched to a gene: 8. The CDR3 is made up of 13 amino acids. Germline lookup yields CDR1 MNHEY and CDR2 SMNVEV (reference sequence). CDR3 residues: CASGYRGRETQYF. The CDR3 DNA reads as TGTGCCAGCGGTTACAGGGGAAGGGAGACCCAGTACTTC.

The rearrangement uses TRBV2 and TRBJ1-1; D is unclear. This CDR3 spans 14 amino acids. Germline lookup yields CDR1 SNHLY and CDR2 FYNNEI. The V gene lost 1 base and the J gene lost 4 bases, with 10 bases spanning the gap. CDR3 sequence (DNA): TGTGCCAGCAGTGAAGAGGTTGCCCCCACTGAAGCTTTCTTT. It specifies CASSEEVAPTEAFF.

CDR3 sequence reads: CASQGYADTQYF. For the CDR3, the DNA is TGTGCCAGCCAGGGGTACGCAGATACGCAGTATTTT. J is TRBJ2-3 and V is TRBV6-5; D might be TRBD1 (6 bases). The CDR3 is made up of 12 amino acids. The V end was cut by 8 bases, the J end by 4 bases, with 10 bases between. Germline assignment: CDR1 MNHEY and CDR2 SVGAGI.

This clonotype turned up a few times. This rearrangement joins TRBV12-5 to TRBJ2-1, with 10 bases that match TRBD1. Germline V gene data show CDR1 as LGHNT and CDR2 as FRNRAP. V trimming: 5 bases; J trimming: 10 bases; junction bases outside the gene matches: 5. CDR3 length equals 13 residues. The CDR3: CASGQTGGGEQFF. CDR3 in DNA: TGTGCTAGTGGTCAGACAGGGGGCGGCGAGCAGTTCTTC.

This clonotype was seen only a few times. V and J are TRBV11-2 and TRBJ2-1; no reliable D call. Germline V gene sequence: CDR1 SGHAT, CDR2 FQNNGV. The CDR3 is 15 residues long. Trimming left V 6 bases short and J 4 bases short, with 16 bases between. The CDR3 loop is CASRPWTSQYNEQFF. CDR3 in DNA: TGTGCCAGCAGACCCTGGACCTCCCAATACAATGAGCAGTTCTTC.

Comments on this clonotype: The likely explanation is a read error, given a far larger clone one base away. The CDR3 spells CGSSPLSGPYEQYF. The CDR3 DNA reads TGTGGCAGCAGCCCGCTGAGCGGTCCCTACGAGCAGTACTTC. The chain carries TRBV7-3 and TRBJ2-7, with D tentatively TRBD2 (5 bases). This CDR3 region has 14 residues. CDR1 is SGHTA and CDR2 is FQGTGA in the germline V gene.

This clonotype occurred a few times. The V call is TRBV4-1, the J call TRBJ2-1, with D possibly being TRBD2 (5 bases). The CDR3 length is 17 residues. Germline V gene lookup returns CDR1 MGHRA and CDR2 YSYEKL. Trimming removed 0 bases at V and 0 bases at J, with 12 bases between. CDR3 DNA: TGCGCCAGCAGCCAAGAAGGAGTGGGGAGCTCCTACAATGAGCAGTTCTTC. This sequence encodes CASSQEGVGSSYNEQFF.